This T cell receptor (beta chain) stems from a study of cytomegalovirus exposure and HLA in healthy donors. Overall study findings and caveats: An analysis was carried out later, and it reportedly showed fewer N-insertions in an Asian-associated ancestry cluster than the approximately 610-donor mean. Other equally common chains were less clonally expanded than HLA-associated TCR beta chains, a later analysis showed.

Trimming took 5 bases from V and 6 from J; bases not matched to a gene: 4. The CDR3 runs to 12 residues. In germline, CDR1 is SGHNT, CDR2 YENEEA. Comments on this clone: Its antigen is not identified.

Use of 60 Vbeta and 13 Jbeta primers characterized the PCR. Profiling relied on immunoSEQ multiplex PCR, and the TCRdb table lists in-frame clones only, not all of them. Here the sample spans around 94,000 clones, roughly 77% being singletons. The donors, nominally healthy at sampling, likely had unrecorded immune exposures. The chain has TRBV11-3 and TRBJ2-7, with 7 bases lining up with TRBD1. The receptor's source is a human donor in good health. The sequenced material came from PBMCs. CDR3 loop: CASSQNRGEQYF. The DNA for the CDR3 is TGTGCCAGCAGCCAGAACAGGGGCGAGCAGTACTTC.